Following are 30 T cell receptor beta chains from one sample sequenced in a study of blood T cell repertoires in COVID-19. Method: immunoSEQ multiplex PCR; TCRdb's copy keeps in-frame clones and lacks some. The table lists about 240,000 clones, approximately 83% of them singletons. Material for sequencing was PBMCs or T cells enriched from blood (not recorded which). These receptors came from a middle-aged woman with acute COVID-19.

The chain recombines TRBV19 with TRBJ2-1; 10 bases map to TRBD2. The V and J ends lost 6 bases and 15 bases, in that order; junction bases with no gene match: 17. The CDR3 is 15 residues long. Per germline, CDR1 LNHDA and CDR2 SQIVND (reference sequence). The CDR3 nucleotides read TGTGCCAGTAGCATAAACGGACTAGCGGAGACCAATAGGTTCTTC. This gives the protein CASSINGLAETNRFF.

In nucleotides, the CDR3 is TGTGCCAGCAGCCCAATAGGGACAGGGGGCAATGAGCAGTTCTTC. Its translation is CASSPIGTGGNEQFF. The rearrangement joins TRBV5-4 to TRBJ2-1; 11 nucleotides agree with TRBD1. CDR1 is SGHNT and CDR2 is YYREEE in the germline V gene (reference sequence). J gave up 6 bases and V 4 bases, and 6 bases lay outside the gene matches. The CDR3 runs to 15 residues.

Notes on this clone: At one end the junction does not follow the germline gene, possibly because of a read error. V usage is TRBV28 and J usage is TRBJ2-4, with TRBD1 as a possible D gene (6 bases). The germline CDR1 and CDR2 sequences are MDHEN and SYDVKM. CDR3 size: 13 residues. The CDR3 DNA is TGTGCCAGCAGCCTAACAAACCAGGGGTGGAAGGACTTC. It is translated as CASSLTNQGWKDF.

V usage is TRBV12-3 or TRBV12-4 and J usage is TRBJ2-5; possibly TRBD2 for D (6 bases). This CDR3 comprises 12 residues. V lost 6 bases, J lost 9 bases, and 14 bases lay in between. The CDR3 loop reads CASRTTGEAQYF. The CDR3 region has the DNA TGTGCCAGCAGAACAACGGGGGAGGCCCAGTACTTC.

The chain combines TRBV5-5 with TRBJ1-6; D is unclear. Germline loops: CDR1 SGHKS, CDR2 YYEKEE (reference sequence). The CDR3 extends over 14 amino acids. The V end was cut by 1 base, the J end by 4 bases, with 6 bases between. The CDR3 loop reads CASSLLRYNSPLHF. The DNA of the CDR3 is TGTGCCAGCAGCTTGCTCAGATATAATTCACCCCTCCACTTT.

Written as DNA, the CDR3 is TGTGCCAGCCCCGACCGGGACAGGGAGAGTTCACCCCTCCACTTT. Its protein product is CASPDRDRESSPLHF. The chain combines TRBV25-1 with TRBJ1-6, with TRBD1 matching 9 bases. V was clipped by 8 bases and J by 9 bases; unmatched bases: 11. Germline CDR1 MGHDK, CDR2 SYGVNS. There are 15 residues in the CDR3.

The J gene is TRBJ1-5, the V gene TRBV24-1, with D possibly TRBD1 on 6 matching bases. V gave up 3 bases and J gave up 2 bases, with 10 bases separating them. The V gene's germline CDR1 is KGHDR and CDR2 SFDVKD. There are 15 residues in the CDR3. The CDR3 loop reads CATSDRTVGNQPQHF. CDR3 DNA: TGTGCCACCAGTGATCGGACAGTAGGCAATCAGCCCCAGCATTTT.

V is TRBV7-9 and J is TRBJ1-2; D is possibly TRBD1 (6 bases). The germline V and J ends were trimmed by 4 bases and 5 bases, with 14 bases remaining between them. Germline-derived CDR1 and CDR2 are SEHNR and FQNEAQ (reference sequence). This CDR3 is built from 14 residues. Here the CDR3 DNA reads TGTGCCAGCAGCTCGGACAGTGTCTTTTATGGCTACACCTTC. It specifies CASSSDSVFYGYTF. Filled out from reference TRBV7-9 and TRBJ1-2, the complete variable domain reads DTGVSQNPRHKITKRGQNVTFRCDPISEHNRLYWYRQTLGQGPEFLTYFQNEAQLEKSRLLSDRFSAERPKGSFSTLEIQRTEQGDSAMYLCASSSDSVFYGYTFGSGTRLTVV.

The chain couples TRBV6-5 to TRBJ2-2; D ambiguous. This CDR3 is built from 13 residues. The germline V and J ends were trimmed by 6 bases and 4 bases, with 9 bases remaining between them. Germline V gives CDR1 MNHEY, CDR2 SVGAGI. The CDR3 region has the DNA TGTGCCAGCAGGAGATCACGCACCGGGGAGCTGTTTTTT. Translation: CASRRSRTGELFF.

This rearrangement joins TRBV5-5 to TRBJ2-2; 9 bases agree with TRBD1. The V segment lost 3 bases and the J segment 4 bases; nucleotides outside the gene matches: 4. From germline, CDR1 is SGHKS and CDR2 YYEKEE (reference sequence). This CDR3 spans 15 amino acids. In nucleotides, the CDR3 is TGTGCCAGCAGCTGGGGACAGGGCTTCACCGGGGAGCTGTTTTTT. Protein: CASSWGQGFTGELFF.

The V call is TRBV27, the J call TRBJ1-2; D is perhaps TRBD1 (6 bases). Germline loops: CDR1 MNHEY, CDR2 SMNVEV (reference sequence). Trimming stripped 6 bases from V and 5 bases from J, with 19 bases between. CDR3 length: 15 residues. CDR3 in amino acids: CASRDDSRGRYGYTF. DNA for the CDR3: TGTGCCAGCAGGGACGACTCCAGGGGAAGATATGGCTACACCTTC.

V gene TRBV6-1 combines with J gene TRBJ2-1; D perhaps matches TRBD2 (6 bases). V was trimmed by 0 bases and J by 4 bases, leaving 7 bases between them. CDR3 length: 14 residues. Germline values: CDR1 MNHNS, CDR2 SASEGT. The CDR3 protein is CASSEAGGYNEQFF. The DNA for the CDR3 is TGTGCCAGCAGTGAAGCCGGGGGATACAATGAGCAGTTCTTC.

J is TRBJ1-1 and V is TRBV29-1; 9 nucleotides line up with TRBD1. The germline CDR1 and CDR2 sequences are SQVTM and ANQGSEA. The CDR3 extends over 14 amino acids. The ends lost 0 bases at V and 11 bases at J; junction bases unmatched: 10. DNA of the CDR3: TGCAGCGTTGAAGATCGTGTGGGACAGGGTTTTGCTTTCTTT. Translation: CSVEDRVGQGFAFF.

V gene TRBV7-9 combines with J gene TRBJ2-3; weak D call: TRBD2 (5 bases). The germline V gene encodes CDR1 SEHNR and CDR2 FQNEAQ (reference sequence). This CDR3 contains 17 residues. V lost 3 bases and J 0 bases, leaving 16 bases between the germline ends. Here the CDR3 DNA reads TGTGCCAGCAGCTTTTGGCTAACACGGACTAGCACAGATACGCAGTATTTT. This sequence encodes CASSFWLTRTSTDTQYF.

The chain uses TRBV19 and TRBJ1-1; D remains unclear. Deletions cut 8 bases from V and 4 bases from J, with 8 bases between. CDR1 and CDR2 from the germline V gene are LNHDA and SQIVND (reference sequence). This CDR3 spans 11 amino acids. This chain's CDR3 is CASDEGTEAFF. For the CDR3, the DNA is TGTGCCAGTGATGAGGGCACTGAAGCTTTCTTT.

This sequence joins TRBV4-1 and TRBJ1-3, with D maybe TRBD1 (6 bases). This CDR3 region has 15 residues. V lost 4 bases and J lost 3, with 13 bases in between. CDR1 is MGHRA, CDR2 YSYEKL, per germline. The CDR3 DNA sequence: TGCGCCAGCAGCCGCTCGACAGGATATGGAAACACCATATATTTT. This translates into CASSRSTGYGNTIYF.

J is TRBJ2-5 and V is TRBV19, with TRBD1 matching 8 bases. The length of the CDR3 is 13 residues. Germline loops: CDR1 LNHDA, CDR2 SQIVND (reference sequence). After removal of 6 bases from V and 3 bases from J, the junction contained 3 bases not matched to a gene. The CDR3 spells CASRLTGEETQYF. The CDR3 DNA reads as TGTGCCAGTAGGCTGACAGGGGAAGAGACCCAGTACTTC.

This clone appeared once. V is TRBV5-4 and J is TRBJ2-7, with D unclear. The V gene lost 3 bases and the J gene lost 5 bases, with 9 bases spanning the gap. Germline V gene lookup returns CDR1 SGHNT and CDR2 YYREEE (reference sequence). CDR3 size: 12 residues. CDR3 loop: CASSSFLDEQYF. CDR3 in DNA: TGTGCCAGCAGCTCTTTCCTCGACGAGCAGTACTTC.

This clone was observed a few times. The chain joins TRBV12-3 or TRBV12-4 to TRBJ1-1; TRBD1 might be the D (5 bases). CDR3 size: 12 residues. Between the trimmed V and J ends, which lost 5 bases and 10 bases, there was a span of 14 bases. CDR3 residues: CASSKQAIRAFF. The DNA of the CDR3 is TGTGCCAGCAGTAAACAGGCGATAAGAGCTTTCTTT.

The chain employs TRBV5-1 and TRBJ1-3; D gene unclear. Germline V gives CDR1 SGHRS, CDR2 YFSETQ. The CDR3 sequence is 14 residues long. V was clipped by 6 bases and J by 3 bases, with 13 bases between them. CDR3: CASTPGGHGNTIYF. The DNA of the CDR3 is TGCGCCAGCACCCCAGGTGGGCATGGAAACACCATATATTTT.

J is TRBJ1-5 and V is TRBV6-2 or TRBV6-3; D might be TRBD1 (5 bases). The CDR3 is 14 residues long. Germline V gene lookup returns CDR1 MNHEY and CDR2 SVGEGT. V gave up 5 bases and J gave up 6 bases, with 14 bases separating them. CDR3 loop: CASSPQGASQPQHF. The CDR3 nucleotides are TGTGCCAGCAGTCCCCAAGGGGCTAGTCAGCCCCAGCATTTT.

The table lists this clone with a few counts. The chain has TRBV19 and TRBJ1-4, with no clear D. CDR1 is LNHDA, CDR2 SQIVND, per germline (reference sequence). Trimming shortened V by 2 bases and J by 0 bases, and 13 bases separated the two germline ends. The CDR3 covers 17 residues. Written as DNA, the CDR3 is TGTGCCAGTAGTATACATGAGAAACTGCCAACTAATGAAAAACTGTTTTTT. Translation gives CASSIHEKLPTNEKLFF.

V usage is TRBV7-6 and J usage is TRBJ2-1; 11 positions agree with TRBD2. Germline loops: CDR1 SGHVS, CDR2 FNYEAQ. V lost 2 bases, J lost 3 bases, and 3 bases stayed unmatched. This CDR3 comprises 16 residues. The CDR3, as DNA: TGTGCCAGCAGCTTAAAAGGGACTAGCGGCTACAATGAGCAGTTCTTC. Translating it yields CASSLKGTSGYNEQFF.

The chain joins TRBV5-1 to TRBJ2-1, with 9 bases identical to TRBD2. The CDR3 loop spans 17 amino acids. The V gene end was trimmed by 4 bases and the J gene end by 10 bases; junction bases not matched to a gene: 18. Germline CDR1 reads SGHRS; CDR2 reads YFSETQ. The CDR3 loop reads CASSAIGGRAGSGEQFF. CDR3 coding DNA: TGCGCCAGCAGCGCAATTGGCGGGAGGGCCGGTAGCGGGGAGCAGTTCTTC.

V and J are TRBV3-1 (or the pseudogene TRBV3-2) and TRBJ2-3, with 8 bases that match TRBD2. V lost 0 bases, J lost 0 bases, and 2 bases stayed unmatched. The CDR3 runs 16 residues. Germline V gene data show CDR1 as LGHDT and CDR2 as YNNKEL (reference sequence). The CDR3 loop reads CASSQDASGSTDTQYF. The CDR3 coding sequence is TGTGCCAGCAGCCAAGATGCTAGCGGGAGCACAGATACGCAGTATTTT.

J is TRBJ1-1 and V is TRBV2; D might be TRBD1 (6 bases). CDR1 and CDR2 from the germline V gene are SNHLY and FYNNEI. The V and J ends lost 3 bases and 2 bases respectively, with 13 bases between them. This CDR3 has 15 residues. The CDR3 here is CASSEVWGRNTEAFF. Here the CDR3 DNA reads TGTGCCAGCAGTGAGGTCTGGGGGCGCAACACTGAAGCTTTCTTT.

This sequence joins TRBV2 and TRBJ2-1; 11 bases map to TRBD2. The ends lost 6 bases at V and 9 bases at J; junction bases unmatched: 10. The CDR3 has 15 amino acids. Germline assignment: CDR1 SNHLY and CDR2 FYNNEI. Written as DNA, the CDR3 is TGTGCCAGCAGCCAGACTAGCGGGACGTTCAGTGAGCAGTTCTTC. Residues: CASSQTSGTFSEQFF.

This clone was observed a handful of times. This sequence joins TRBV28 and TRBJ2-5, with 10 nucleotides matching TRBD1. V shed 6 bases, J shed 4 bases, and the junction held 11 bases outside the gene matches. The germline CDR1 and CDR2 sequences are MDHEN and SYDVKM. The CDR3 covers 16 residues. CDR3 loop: CASSNSRTGGSETQYF. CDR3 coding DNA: TGTGCCAGCAGCAATTCACGGACAGGGGGGTCAGAGACCCAGTACTTC.

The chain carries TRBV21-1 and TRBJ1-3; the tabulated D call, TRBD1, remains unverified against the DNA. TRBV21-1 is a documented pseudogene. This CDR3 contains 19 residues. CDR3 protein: CASSKDGQGALSSGNTIYF. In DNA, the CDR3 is TGTGCCAGCAGCAAAGATGGGCAGGGGGCCCTTAGCTCTGGAAACACCATATATTTT.

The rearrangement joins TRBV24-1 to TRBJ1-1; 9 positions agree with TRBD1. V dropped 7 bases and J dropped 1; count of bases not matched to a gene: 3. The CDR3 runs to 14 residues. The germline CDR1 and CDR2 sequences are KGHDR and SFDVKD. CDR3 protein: CATRRTGENTEAFF. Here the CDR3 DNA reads TGTGCCACCAGGAGGACAGGGGAGAACACTGAAGCTTTCTTT.